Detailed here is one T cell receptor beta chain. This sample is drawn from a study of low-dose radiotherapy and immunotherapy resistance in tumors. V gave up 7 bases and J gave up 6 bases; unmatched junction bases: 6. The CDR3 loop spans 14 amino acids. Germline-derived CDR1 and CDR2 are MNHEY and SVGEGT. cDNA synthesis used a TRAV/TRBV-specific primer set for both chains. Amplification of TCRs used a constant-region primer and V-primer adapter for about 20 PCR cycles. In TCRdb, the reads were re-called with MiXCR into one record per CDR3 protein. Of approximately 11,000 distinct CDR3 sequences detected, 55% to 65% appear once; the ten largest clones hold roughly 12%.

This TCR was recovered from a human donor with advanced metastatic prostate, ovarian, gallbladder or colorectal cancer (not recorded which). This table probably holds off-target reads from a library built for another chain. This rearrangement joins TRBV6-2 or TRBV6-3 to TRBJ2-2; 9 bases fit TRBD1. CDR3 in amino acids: CASKGQGSAGELFF. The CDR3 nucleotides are TGTGCCAGCAAAGGACAGGGGTCTGCCGGGGAGCTGTTTTTT.